The 28 T cell receptor beta chains below come from one sample, sequenced in a study of T cell responses to AZD1222 COVID-19 vaccine. Clones were read by immunoSEQ multiplex PCR, and TCRdb kept only the in-frame ones, dropping some. The data contain under 150,000 clones, about 92% of them singletons. The source material was peripheral blood, sampled on day 0 of AZD1222 vaccination. The receptors come from an adult in good health.

This sequence joins TRBV3-1 (or the pseudogene TRBV3-2) and TRBJ1-4, with TRBD1 matching over 7 bases. CDR3 size: 15 residues. Per the germline V gene, CDR1 is LGHDT and CDR2 is YNNKEL (reference sequence). V lost 5 bases and J lost 6; bases outside the gene matches: 9. CDR3 loop: CASSGDEGADEKLFF. As DNA, the CDR3 is TGTGCCAGCAGCGGCGACGAGGGGGCGGATGAAAAACTGTTTTTT.

The chain uses TRBV27 and TRBJ1-5; a weak D match, TRBD1 (6 bases). V gave up 3 bases and J gave up 5 bases, with 14 bases separating them. The germline V gene encodes CDR1 MNHEY and CDR2 SMNVEV (reference sequence). The CDR3 consists of 15 residues. This chain's CDR3 is CASSLAQGGDQPQHF. CDR3 in DNA: TGTGCCAGCAGTTTGGCACAGGGTGGGGATCAGCCCCAGCATTTT.

This chain uses TRBV10-1 with TRBJ1-4; D is ambiguous. V lost 0 bases and J lost 5, with 7 bases in between. CDR1 is WNHNN and CDR2 is SYGVQD in the germline V gene (reference sequence). The CDR3 runs 14 residues. The CDR3 DNA is TGCGCCAGCAGTGAGTCAATCAGAAATGAAAAACTGTTTTTT. Protein product: CASSESIRNEKLFF.

The J gene is TRBJ2-7, the V gene TRBV3-1 (or the pseudogene TRBV3-2); TRBD2 matches 10 bases. The ends lost 2 bases at V and 1 base at J; junction bases unmatched: 2. CDR3 length: 15 residues. Germline values: CDR1 LGHDT, CDR2 YNNKEL (reference sequence). CDR3 in amino acids: CASSQTSGTSYEQYF. The CDR3 DNA is TGTGCCAGCAGCCAAACTAGCGGGACATCCTACGAGCAGTACTTC.

This chain links TRBV18 with TRBJ2-5; D remains unclear. CDR3 size: 13 residues. The germline V gene has CDR1 KGHSH and CDR2 LQKENI. V lost 3 bases to trimming and J lost 2 bases, with 7 bases between them. The CDR3 DNA reads as TGTGCCAGCTCACCGGGTCTTCAAGAGACCCAGTACTTC. Its protein is CASSPGLQETQYF. Full variable domain (missing parts from reference TRBV18 and TRBJ2-5): NAGVMQNPRHLVRRRGQEARLRCSPMKGHSHVYWYRQLPEEGLKFMVYLQKENIIDESGMPKERFSAEFPKEGPSILRIQQVVRGDSAAYFCASSPGLQETQYFGPGTRLLVL.

The chain is built from TRBV10-2 and TRBJ1-1; D ambiguous. The CDR3 loop spans 13 amino acids. In germline, CDR1 is WSHSY, CDR2 SAAADI. V was clipped by 7 bases and J by 1 base, with 10 bases between them. CDR3 coding DNA: TGCGCCAGCATTAGAGGACCGAACACTGAAGCTTTCTTT. It codes for CASIRGPNTEAFF.

The chain's CDR3 is CASSLAPGEAGELFF. The CDR3 DNA follows: TGTGCCAGCAGCTTGGCCCCAGGGGAAGCCGGGGAGCTGTTTTTT. The chain combines TRBV5-4 with TRBJ2-2; possibly TRBD1 for D (6 bases). V was shortened by 0 bases and J by 6 bases, with 12 bases between the two germline ends. Germline values: CDR1 SGHNT, CDR2 YYREEE (reference sequence). This CDR3 comprises 15 residues.

The V and J genes are TRBV5-4 and TRBJ2-5; D remains unclear. The germline CDR1 and CDR2 sequences are SGHNT and YYREEE (reference sequence). The CDR3 is 12 amino acids. V was cut by 4 bases and J by 4 bases, with 8 bases left in between. CDR3 DNA: TGTGCCAGCAGCCCTGGGTTAGAGACCCAGTACTTC. Its translation: CASSPGLETQYF.

The chain recombines TRBV5-4 with TRBJ2-1; 14 bases are a match to TRBD2. V dropped 4 bases and J dropped 9; count of bases not matched to a gene: 3. Germline CDR1 SGHNT, CDR2 YYREEE (reference sequence). This CDR3 contains 14 residues. The chain's CDR3 is CASSTGLAGAEQFF. The CDR3 DNA reads TGTGCCAGCAGCACGGGACTAGCGGGAGCTGAGCAGTTCTTC.

The J gene is TRBJ1-3, the V gene TRBV9; D gene ambiguous. There are 12 residues in the CDR3. Germline CDR1 and CDR2: SGDLS and YYNGEE. Between the trimmed V and J ends, which lost 3 bases and 8 bases, there was a span of 9 bases. The CDR3 sequence: CASSATVHTIYF. The CDR3 DNA reads TGTGCCAGCAGCGCCACGGTGCACACCATATATTTT.

This clone was detected only once. The chain joins TRBV6-6 to TRBJ1-6, with unresolved D. Germline V gene sequence: CDR1 MNHNY, CDR2 SVGAGI (reference sequence). CDR3 length: 15 residues. Trimming removed 6 bases at V and 6 bases at J, with 15 bases between. Here the CDR3 DNA reads TGTGCCAGCAGACCCCCCGGGCAGACTAATTCACCCCTCCACTTT. This codes for CASRPPGQTNSPLHF.

This clone was seen a single time. This chain uses TRBV7-9 with TRBJ2-1; the match to TRBD2 covers 7 bases. The CDR3 consists of 14 residues. V shed 1 base, J shed 5 bases, and the junction held 2 bases outside the gene matches. Per germline, CDR1 SEHNR and CDR2 FQNEAQ (reference sequence). CDR3 sequence reads: CASSLVLADNEQFF. The DNA for the CDR3 is TGTGCCAGCAGCTTAGTTCTAGCGGACAATGAGCAGTTCTTC.

The rearrangement uses TRBV14 and TRBJ1-2, with D uncertain. Trimming stripped 6 bases from V and 4 bases from J, with 6 bases between. Germline CDR1 SGHDN, CDR2 FVKESK. CDR3 size: 11 residues. In DNA, the CDR3 is TGTGCCAGCAGTGAACCCTATGGCTACACCTTC. Its protein product is CASSEPYGYTF.

The chain joins TRBV6-5 to TRBJ1-2, with no clear D. The germline gives CDR1 MNHEY, CDR2 SVGAGI. V was shortened by 7 bases and J by 5 bases, with 14 bases between the two germline ends. The CDR3 runs to 13 residues. This CDR3 reads CASTLRQVYGYTF. Here the CDR3 DNA reads TGTGCCAGCACCCTGAGGCAGGTGTATGGCTACACCTTC.

The chain couples TRBV6-1 to TRBJ1-5; 8 bases are shared with TRBD1. V lost 3 bases and J lost 7; bases outside the gene matches: 2. Per the germline V gene, CDR1 is MNHNS and CDR2 is SASEGT. The CDR3 is made up of 13 amino acids. This CDR3 is CASSDWTGQPQHF. DNA for the CDR3: TGTGCCAGCAGTGATTGGACAGGGCAGCCCCAGCATTTT.

This sequence joins TRBV9 and TRBJ2-7, with 7 bases aligning to TRBD2. V dropped 7 bases and J dropped 6; count of bases not matched to a gene: 7. Germline V gene sequence: CDR1 SGDLS, CDR2 YYNGEE. There are 12 residues in the CDR3. The CDR3 protein is CASGGSVGEQYF. The DNA of the CDR3 is TGTGCCAGCGGCGGGAGTGTTGGCGAGCAGTACTTC.

The CDR3 nucleotides read TGTGCCAGCAGTGGGAGGATAGCGGGAGGATACAATGAGCAGTTCTTC. Encoded protein: CASSGRIAGGYNEQFF. The V gene is TRBV6-1, the J gene TRBJ2-1; 10 nucleotides line up with TRBD2. Per the germline V gene, CDR1 is MNHNS and CDR2 is SASEGT. Unmatched junction bases numbered 7, after V lost 4 bases and J lost 4 bases. The CDR3 runs 16 residues.

The V gene is TRBV19, the J gene TRBJ2-1; TRBD1 aligns across 8 bases. The V and J ends lost 7 bases and 0 bases, in that order; junction bases with no gene match: 5. Germline assignment: CDR1 LNHDA and CDR2 SQIVND (reference sequence). The length of the CDR3 is 15 residues. In nucleotides, the CDR3 is TGTGCCAGTACCAAAGGACAGGGCTCCTACAATGAGCAGTTCTTC. Its protein product is CASTKGQGSYNEQFF.

This chain uses TRBV7-9 with TRBJ1-4, with no clear D. V lost 2 bases to trimming and J lost 6 bases, with 10 bases between them. Germline V gene data show CDR1 as SEHNR and CDR2 as FQNEAQ (reference sequence). The CDR3 has 14 residues. CDR3 sequence: CASSLFSGDEKLFF. As DNA, the CDR3 is TGTGCCAGCAGCTTATTCAGCGGTGATGAAAAACTGTTTTTT.

The genes are TRBV5-1 and TRBJ2-7, with D perhaps matching TRBD1 (6 bases). This CDR3 is 17 amino acids long. Per germline, CDR1 SGHRS and CDR2 YFSETQ. Trimming took off 2 bases at V and 0 bases at J, with 18 bases between the two ends. DNA for the CDR3: TGCGCCAGCAGCTTTAGGACCGCCACAGGGTTCTCCTACGAGCAGTACTTC. Protein: CASSFRTATGFSYEQYF.

There are a few counts of this clone. The genes are TRBV19 and TRBJ2-7, with D tentatively TRBD1 (6 bases). In germline, CDR1 is LNHDA, CDR2 SQIVND (reference sequence). Trimming shortened V by 2 bases and J by 2 bases, and 13 bases separated the two germline ends. There are 15 residues in the CDR3. The DNA for the CDR3 is TGTGCCAGTAGTATAATTGGGGACAAGACCTACGAGCAGTACTTC. Its translation: CASSIIGDKTYEQYF.

This rearrangement joins TRBV25-1 to TRBJ2-6; no clear D. The V and J ends lost 4 bases and 4 bases respectively, with 2 bases between them. Germline lookup yields CDR1 MGHDK and CDR2 SYGVNS. This CDR3 has 12 amino acids. CDR3 residues: CASSAGANVLTF. CDR3 nucleotides: TGTGCCAGCAGTGCCGGGGCCAACGTCCTGACTTTC.

The rearrangement uses TRBV18 and TRBJ1-2, with 10 bases that match TRBD1. Germline V gene sequence: CDR1 KGHSH, CDR2 LQKENI. CDR3 length: 15 amino acids. The junction had 6 bases not matched to a gene; V was cut back by 0 bases and J by 8 bases. The CDR3 loop is CASSPPVTGGDGYTF. CDR3 nucleotide sequence: TGTGCCAGCTCACCACCAGTGACAGGGGGCGACGGCTACACCTTC. Based on the CDR3 plus reference TRBV18 and TRBJ1-2, the full variable domain is NAGVMQNPRHLVRRRGQEARLRCSPMKGHSHVYWYRQLPEEGLKFMVYLQKENIIDESGMPKERFSAEFPKEGPSILRIQQVVRGDSAAYFCASSPPVTGGDGYTFGSGTRLTVV.

The table lists this clone with a count of one. The chain has TRBV11-1 and TRBJ1-1, with no clear D. CDR1 is SGHAT, CDR2 FQDESV, per germline (reference sequence). This CDR3 contains 14 residues. Deletions cut 5 bases from V and 2 bases from J, with 12 bases between. CDR3: CASSPRTGNTEAFF. CDR3 coding DNA: TGTGCCAGCAGCCCTCGGACGGGAAACACTGAAGCTTTCTTT.

The rearrangement links TRBV29-1 to TRBJ1-2; a possible D gene is TRBD1 (5 bases). The CDR3 extends over 12 amino acids. The germline V gene encodes CDR1 SQVTM and CDR2 ANQGSEA. Trimming stripped 3 bases from V and 8 bases from J, with 13 bases between. The CDR3 here is CSVDWGNGGYTF. CDR3 sequence (DNA): TGCAGCGTTGATTGGGGGAACGGGGGCTACACCTTC.

This clone appeared a single time. The rearrangement joins TRBV10-2 to TRBJ2-5; D unclear. This CDR3 contains 13 residues. Germline values: CDR1 WSHSY, CDR2 SAAADI. V gave up 7 bases and J gave up 5 bases, with 14 bases separating them. CDR3 sequence: CASKERDTETQYF. The CDR3 coding sequence is TGCGCCAGCAAGGAAAGAGACACCGAGACCCAGTACTTC.

Comment on this clone: Other nucleotide sequences in the sample specify the same CDR3. The chain joins TRBV11-3 to TRBJ2-2; no reliable D call. Germline V gene sequence: CDR1 SGHNT, CDR2 YENEEA. V lost 4 bases to trimming and J lost 6 bases, with 6 bases between them. The CDR3 has 12 amino acids. The CDR3 here is CASSSLSGELFF. CDR3 bases: TGTGCCAGCAGCTCCCTTTCCGGGGAGCTGTTTTTT. The full variable domain, its missing parts supplied by reference TRBV11-3 and TRBJ2-2, is EAGVVQSPRYKIIEKKQPVAFWCNPISGHNTLYWYLQNLGQGPELLIRYENEEAVDDSQLPKDRFSAERLKGVDSTLKIQPAELGDSAVYLCASSSLSGELFFGEGSRLTVL.

This chain connects TRBV2 to TRBJ1-1, with D hard to call. This CDR3 region has 13 residues. In germline, CDR1 is SNHLY, CDR2 FYNNEI. V shed 6 bases and J shed 6 bases, with 14 bases lying between them. The CDR3 loop is CASRAGRWAEAFF. CDR3 nucleotide sequence: TGTGCCAGCAGAGCCGGGAGATGGGCTGAAGCTTTCTTT.